The clone carrying this T cell receptor beta chain was recorded once. Its matching antigen is unknown. This record comes from a study of shared clonotypes between healthy human individuals. General study results and limits: Larger richness was generally estimated for naive than memory subsets.

Data came from immunoSEQ multiplex PCR; TCRdb stores just in-frame clones and leaves some out. The sample consists of approximately 110,000 clones, 67% of them appearing once. The CDR3 spans 18 residues. Germline V lookup: CDR1 LNHDA, CDR2 SQIVND (reference sequence). The ends lost 5 bases at V and 4 bases at J; junction bases unmatched: 16. CD45RO+ cells were combined with CCR7-negative CD45RA+ TemRA cells to form CD8 memory. The chain uses TRBV19 and TRBJ2-3; 9 nucleotides align to TRBD2. Sequenced sample: memory CD8+ T cells sorted from blood. Subset: CD45RO+ cells pooled with CCR7-negative TemRA cells. The receptor's source is a woman in her twenties or thirties in good health. The CDR3 loop reads CASSRGLPRAGGADTQYF. For the CDR3, the DNA is TGTGCCAGTAGTCGGGGGCTTCCTAGAGCGGGAGGTGCAGATACGCAGTATTTT.